This TCR beta chain was sequenced in a study of shared T cell receptors in the human thymus. Clones were sequenced by immunoSEQ multiplex PCR, and TCRdb holds only the in-frame ones, with some missing. The table has 600,000 to 900,000 clones, 80% to 90% seen once. This clone appeared a single time. Germline V gives CDR1 MDHEN, CDR2 SYDVKM. After removal of 2 bases from V and 0 bases from J, the junction contained 8 bases not matched to a gene. This CDR3 is built from 17 residues. These data also featured in a second study, about human thymus T cells.

The sequence was collected from a girl in the first two years of life with a congenital heart defect. V gene TRBV28 combines with J gene TRBJ2-7; TRBD2 agrees at 9 bases. Sequencing was carried out using thymocytes. Written as DNA, the CDR3 is TGTGCCAGCAGTTTACGGGGGCGGGGGGGCTGCTCCTACGAGCAGTACTTC. Encoded protein: CASSLRGRGGCSYEQYF.